Following are 19 T cell receptor beta chains from one sample sequenced in a study of blood T cell repertoires in COVID-19. TCRdb's table, derived via immunoSEQ multiplex PCR, lists solely in-frame clones and lacks some. The sample shows under 200,000 clones, about 88% of them seen only once. The source material was peripheral blood. Receptors were obtained from a man between 18 and 29 years old with acute or convalescent COVID-19.

The CDR3 nucleotides are TGTGCCAGCAGAATAGCGGGGGGTTACACCGGGGAGCTGTTTTTT. It yields the protein CASRIAGGYTGELFF. This chain uses TRBV6-4 with TRBJ2-2, with 10 bases fitting TRBD2. The trim removed 6 bases at V and 3 bases at J, leaving 4 bases unmatched. CDR1 is MRHNA and CDR2 is SNTAGT in the germline V gene. The CDR3 totals 15 residues.

J is TRBJ1-2 and V is TRBV2; weak D call: TRBD1 (5 bases). This CDR3 contains 15 residues. Trimming removed 2 bases at V and 3 bases at J, with 13 bases between. Germline V gene data show CDR1 as SNHLY and CDR2 as FYNNEI. Written as DNA, the CDR3 is TGTGCCAGCAGTGAATCGGGGGTAATATACTATGGCTACACCTTC. This encodes CASSESGVIYYGYTF.

The CDR3 DNA is TGTGCCAGCAGTCTGGGGGACAGGGGGAATTCACCCCTCCACTTT. Amino acids: CASSLGDRGNSPLHF. The J gene is TRBJ1-6, the V gene TRBV28, with TRBD1 identical over 11 bases. The CDR3 contains 15 residues. V dropped 5 bases and J dropped 7; count of bases not matched to a gene: 4. Per the germline V gene, CDR1 is MDHEN and CDR2 is SYDVKM.

The gene calls are TRBV7-2 and TRBJ2-3; TRBD2 matches at 7 bases. The CDR3 loop spans 13 amino acids. The V segment lost 4 bases and the J segment 5 bases; nucleotides outside the gene matches: 3. The germline gives CDR1 SGHTA, CDR2 FQGNSA. CDR3 nucleotide sequence: TGTGCCAGCAGCTCCTTAGCGGGAGATACGCAGTATTTT. This encodes CASSSLAGDTQYF.

This clone was recorded once. J is TRBJ2-5 and V is TRBV7-8; no clear D gene. CDR3 length: 13 residues. The germline V gene has CDR1 SGHVS and CDR2 FQNEAQ. V was trimmed by 2 bases and J by 2 bases, leaving 6 bases between them. CDR3 sequence (DNA): TGTGCCAGCAGCTTAACCAGACAAGAGACCCAGTACTTC. Amino acid sequence: CASSLTRQETQYF.

The CDR3 DNA is TGTGCCAGCAGTAATCGGGGTGGGTCCTACAATGAGCAGTTCTTC. It yields the protein CASSNRGGSYNEQFF. The chain employs TRBV28 and TRBJ2-1; possibly TRBD2 for D (5 bases). This CDR3 contains 15 residues. Trimming stripped 5 bases from V and 1 base from J, with 12 bases between. CDR1 is MDHEN, CDR2 SYDVKM, per germline.

V gene TRBV28 combines with J gene TRBJ1-5; 7 positions match TRBD1. The CDR3 has 15 residues. The ends lost 5 bases at V and 3 bases at J; junction bases unmatched: 7. Germline CDR1 reads MDHEN; CDR2 reads SYDVKM. CDR3 sequence: CASSNRDRNNQPQHF. The CDR3 DNA follows: TGTGCCAGCAGTAATCGGGACAGAAACAATCAGCCCCAGCATTTT.

This chain joins TRBV19 and TRBJ1-2; D unclear. This CDR3 spans 11 amino acids. Germline V gene sequence: CDR1 LNHDA, CDR2 SQIVND (reference sequence). V lost 3 bases to trimming and J lost 4 bases, with 3 bases between them. As DNA, the CDR3 is TGTGCCAGTAGTATGCGCTATGGCTACACCTTC. Translated: CASSMRYGYTF. Complete variable domain (other parts from reference TRBV19 and TRBJ1-2): DGGITQSPKYLFRKEGQNVTLSCEQNLNHDAMYWYRQDPGQGLRLIYYSQIVNDFQKGDIAEGYSVSREKKESFPLTVTSAQKNPTAFYLCASSMRYGYTFGSGTRLTVV.

This chain uses TRBV3-1 (or the pseudogene TRBV3-2) with TRBJ1-2; weak D call: TRBD1 (5 bases). Germline CDR1 is LGHDT and CDR2 is YNNKEL (reference sequence). Trimming stripped 0 bases from V and 3 bases from J, with 14 bases between. The CDR3 runs 16 residues. CDR3 region: CASSQDEGAGHYGYTF. CDR3 in DNA: TGTGCCAGCAGCCAAGATGAAGGGGCTGGCCACTATGGCTACACCTTC.

The chain links TRBV18 to TRBJ1-5; a possible D gene is TRBD1 (5 bases). There are 14 residues in the CDR3. Germline loops: CDR1 KGHSH, CDR2 LQKENI. V was shortened by 4 bases and J by 5 bases, with 12 bases between the two germline ends. The CDR3 loop reads CASSLGAGDQPQHF. In DNA form, the CDR3 reads TGTGCCAGCTCACTAGGGGCGGGGGATCAGCCCCAGCATTTT.

V is TRBV28 and J is TRBJ1-4; unclear D gene. CDR1 MDHEN and CDR2 SYDVKM come from the germline V gene. The CDR3 sequence is 14 residues long. V was pared by 3 bases and J by 7 bases, with 12 bases between. The DNA for the CDR3 is TGTGCCAGCAGTTTGGGCGGGGTCGGTGAAAAACTGTTTTTT. It specifies CASSLGGVGEKLFF.

The chain employs TRBV19 and TRBJ1-6, with D unresolved. V gave up 4 bases and J gave up 5 bases, with 3 bases separating them. This CDR3 comprises 12 residues. Per the germline V gene, CDR1 is LNHDA and CDR2 is SQIVND (reference sequence). The CDR3 loop is CASSTDNSPLHF. The CDR3 DNA sequence: TGTGCCAGTAGTACAGATAATTCACCCCTCCACTTT.

The chain links TRBV9 to TRBJ2-5; 16 bases fit TRBD2. CDR3 size: 17 residues. The V gene's germline CDR1 is SGDLS and CDR2 YYNGEE. V lost 3 bases, J lost 1 base, and 3 bases stayed unmatched. Here the CDR3 DNA reads TGTGCCAGCAGCGCCGGGACTAGCGGGGGGGCCCAAGAGACCCAGTACTTC. Residues: CASSAGTSGGAQETQYF.

V usage is TRBV6-1 and J usage is TRBJ2-3; 8 bases map to TRBD2. The CDR3 covers 16 residues. CDR1 and CDR2 (germline): MNHNS, SASEGT. The ends lost 2 bases at V and 2 bases at J; junction bases unmatched: 6. Here the CDR3 reads CASSELPAGDTDTQYF. In nucleotides, the CDR3 is TGTGCCAGCAGTGAACTCCCAGCGGGGGACACAGATACGCAGTATTTT.

The V and J genes are TRBV19 and TRBJ1-1, with D perhaps TRBD1 (6 bases). The CDR3 is 16 residues long. Trimming left V 1 base short and J 3 bases short, with 15 bases between. Per the germline V gene, CDR1 is LNHDA and CDR2 is SQIVND (reference sequence). The CDR3 here is CASSIGQGIADTEAFF. The CDR3 coding sequence is TGTGCCAGTAGTATAGGGCAGGGGATCGCAGACACTGAAGCTTTCTTT.

V usage is TRBV5-4 and J usage is TRBJ2-5; 10 bases are a match to TRBD1. The germline V gene has CDR1 SGHNT and CDR2 YYREEE (reference sequence). V gave up 0 bases and J gave up 2 bases; unmatched junction bases: 1. The CDR3 is made up of 15 amino acids. CDR3 sequence: CASSLGTGGQETQYF. The CDR3, as DNA: TGTGCCAGCAGCTTGGGGACAGGGGGTCAAGAGACCCAGTACTTC.

This clone was detected once. The gene calls are TRBV27 and TRBJ2-3; D uncertain. The CDR3 spans 14 residues. Germline assignment: CDR1 MNHEY and CDR2 SMNVEV (reference sequence). The ends were cut back, 2 bases at V and 1 base at J, with 7 bases in the middle. CDR3 DNA: TGTGCCAGCAGTTTAATCGAGGGCACAGATACGCAGTATTTT. Its translation is CASSLIEGTDTQYF.

The V gene is TRBV2, the J gene TRBJ2-2; the D is unclear. The V and J ends lost 0 bases and 1 base respectively, with 6 bases between them. Germline V gene lookup returns CDR1 SNHLY and CDR2 FYNNEI. This CDR3 is 15 amino acids long. The CDR3, as DNA: TGTGCCAGCAGTGAAGCTTGGCAGAACACCGGGGAGCTGTTTTTT. Protein sequence: CASSEAWQNTGELFF.

The gene calls are TRBV6-6 and TRBJ1-4; D is unresolved. The ends were cut back, 5 bases at V and 0 bases at J, with 4 bases in the middle. Per the germline V gene, CDR1 is MNHNY and CDR2 is SVGAGI (reference sequence). The CDR3 extends over 13 amino acids. The CDR3 nucleotides read TGTGCCAGCAGTACAGCAACTAATGAAAAACTGTTTTTT. This encodes CASSTATNEKLFF.